The rows below give T cell receptor beta chains drawn from one sample of a study of identical twins' blood T cells. TCRdb re-called the 5' RACE reads through MiXCR, storing one row per CDR3 protein. The repertoire has fewer than 450,000 distinct CDR3 sequences, roughly 27% of them found once; the top ten carry about 6%. The material sequenced was PBMCs. The receptors shown here come from a woman between 18 and 50 years old in good health. Each CDR3 is given with its conserved first and last residue. The D gene is left open where the match is weak. For some rows the clone size is stated as once, few or many, or as a class when expanded; others skip it.

d_gene	abundance	v_gene	j_gene	CDR3aa	CDR3nt
.	.	TRBV29-1	TRBJ1-3	CSGRWTSGNTIYF	TGCAGCGGGAGATGGACATCTGGAAACACCATATATTTT
.	.	TRBV4-3	TRBJ1-4	CASSQARSGGVREKLFF	TGCGCCAGCAGCCAAGCTCGGTCGGGGGGAGTGCGGGAAAAACTGTTTTTT
.	few	TRBV29-1	TRBJ1-1	CSVRLDNMRDTEAFF	TGCAGCGTGAGGCTCGATAACATGAGGGACACTGAAGCTTTCTTT
.	.	TRBV6-5	TRBJ2-3	CVSSYSMSGTDTQYF	TGTGTCAGCAGTTACTCGATGTCCGGCACAGATACGCAGTATTTT
.	.	TRBV5-1	TRBJ1-1	CASSTSGWSLNTEAFF	TGCGCCAGCAGCACTTCAGGGTGGAGTCTGAACACTGAAGCTTTCTTT
.	.	TRBV7-8	TRBJ1-2	CASSLSEGANYGYTF	TGTGCCAGCAGCTTAAGTGAGGGGGCTAACTATGGCTACACCTTC
.	.	TRBV7-2	TRBJ1-2	CASSLGNSNYGYTF	TGTGCCAGCAGCTTGGGAAACAGCAACTATGGCTACACCTTC
.	few	TRBV29-1	TRBJ2-3	CSVLSQGSTDTQYF	TGCAGCGTCCTCTCCCAGGGATCCACAGATACGCAGTATTTT
.	many	TRBV5-1	TRBJ2-7	CASSDIYEQYF	TGCGCCAGCAGCGATATCTACGAGCAGTACTTC
TRBD2	few	TRBV6-1	TRBJ2-5	CASSEGLAKTQYF	TGTGCCAGCAGTGAAGGACTAGCGAAGACCCAGTACTTC
.	few	TRBV20-1	TRBJ1-1	CSARGGIEAFF	TGCAGTGCTAGAGGTGGAATCGAAGCTTTCTTT
TRBD2	many	TRBV24-1	TRBJ2-1	CATSDQGLAGGNEQFF	TGTGCCACCAGTGACCAAGGACTAGCGGGGGGGAATGAGCAGTTCTTC
TRBD1	.	TRBV29-1	TRBJ1-2	CSARSSDRVGGYTF	TGCAGCGCCCGCTCTTCGGACAGGGTCGGTGGCTACACCTTC
.	many	TRBV20-1	TRBJ1-5	CSARPADLRNQPQHF	TGCAGTGCCAGACCTGCGGACCTACGAAATCAGCCCCAGCATTTT
.	.	TRBV29-1	TRBJ2-2	CSGLITSGELFF	TGCAGCGGGTTAATCACCTCCGGGGAGCTGTTTTTT
.	few	TRBV11-3	TRBJ1-1	CASSTREAAPYTEAFF	TGTGCCAGCAGCACCAGGGAGGCAGCTCCTTACACTGAAGCTTTCTTT
.	.	TRBV6-1	TRBJ1-4	CASSDAAGLIEKLFF	TGTGCCAGCAGTGATGCCGCAGGCCTTATAGAAAAACTGTTTTTT
.	.	TRBV10-3	TRBJ2-7	CAISRGVGQLEQYF	TGTGCCATCTCCCGGGGCGTTGGACAGCTCGAGCAGTACTTC
.	.	TRBV5-1	TRBJ2-2	CTSSLGANTGELFF	TGCACCAGCAGCTTGGGTGCGAACACCGGGGAGCTGTTTTTT
.	many	TRBV12-3/TRBV12-4	TRBJ2-7	CASSLEVDEQYF	TGTGCCAGCAGTTTAGAAGTGGATGAGCAGTACTTC
.	few	TRBV29-1	TRBJ2-7	CSVEGDFPSYEQYF	TGCAGCGTTGAGGGGGACTTTCCCTCCTACGAGCAGTACTTC
TRBD1	.	TRBV10-2	TRBJ1-2	CASSGLGTGYNGYTF	TGCGCCAGCAGTGGTCTGGGGACAGGGTACAATGGCTACACCTTC
.	.	TRBV7-2	TRBJ2-2	CASSLFSGELFF	TGTGCCAGCAGCTTATTCAGCGGGGAGCTGTTTTTT
.	.	TRBV24-1	TRBJ1-1	CATSDPRVSSTEAFF	TGTGCCACCAGTGACCCCAGGGTGTCGAGCACTGAAGCTTTCTTT
.	.	TRBV20-1	TRBJ1-2	CSASINYGYTF	TGCAGTGCCTCTATAAACTATGGCTACACCTTC
TRBD1	.	TRBV7-2	TRBJ1-6	CASSLYQGAESPLHF	TGTGCCAGCAGCTTATATCAGGGGGCGGAATCACCCCTCCACTTT